A selection of T cell receptor beta chains follows, all from one sample in a study of regulatory T cells in long-lasting Graves disease. TCRdb re-called the multiplex PCR reads with MiXCR, one entry per CDR3 protein. Seen here are fewer than 450,000 distinct CDR3 sequences, 15% observed once, and the top ten hold approximately 7.8%. The same sample was also studied in work on T cells in Graves' hyperthyroidism and ophthalmopathy.

The specimen was peripheral blood mononuclear cells (PBMCs), collected at new diagnosis, from a patient treated with antithyroid drugs. These receptors originate from a woman in her thirties or forties with Graves disease. The CDR3 runs from the conserved cysteine through the conserved F or W. D genes are given only for firm matches. Only part of the rows carry a size: once, few, many, or a class if the clone is expanded.

abundance | j_gene | d_gene | v_gene | CDR3nt | CDR3aa
few | TRBJ1-2 | NA | TRBV3-1 | TGTGCCAGCAGCCAAATATCGCTGGCGGGGTTTGGCTACACCTTC | CASSQISLAGFGYTF
NA | TRBJ2-1 | TRBD2 | TRBV29-1 | TGCAGCGTCCCAAGCGGGGTCTCCTACAATGAGCAGTTCTTC | CSVPSGVSYNEQFF
many | TRBJ2-7 | NA | TRBV5-5 | TGTGCCAGCAGCTTGGGACAGGATTACTACGAGCAGTACTTC | CASSLGQDYYEQYF
NA | TRBJ1-4 | TRBD1 | TRBV11-2 | TGTGCCAGCAGGAGGCCGGGACAGGGGAAAGAAAAACTGTTTTTC | CASRRPGQGKEKLFF
NA | TRBJ2-3 | NA | TRBV7-9 | TGTGCCAGCAGCAAACCGGAGGGAGGACACACAGATACGCAGTATTTT | CASSKPEGGHTDTQYF
many | TRBJ2-2 | NA | TRBV11-2 | TGTGCCAGCAGCTTAGGACAGAGCGACACCGGGGAGCTGTTTTTT | CASSLGQSDTGELFF
many | TRBJ2-1 | TRBD2 | TRBV15 | TGTGCCACCAGCAGAGTACGACAAAGCGGGAGCTCCTACAATGAGCAGTTCTTC | CATSRVRQSGSSYNEQFF
NA | TRBJ1-2 | NA | TRBV14 | TGTGCCAGCAGACATTCCGGGAGGGCGGGCTACACCTTC | CASRHSGRAGYTF
many | TRBJ2-2 | NA | TRBV7-9 | TGTGCCAGCAGCTTAGTAGGGCTGGACACCGGGGAGCTGTTTTTT | CASSLVGLDTGELFF
NA | TRBJ2-1 | TRBD2 | TRBV20-1 | TGCAGTGTTCGCGGGAGGGACCACAGTGAGCAGTTCTTC | CSVRGRDHSEQFF
many | TRBJ2-1 | TRBD1 | TRBV11-2 | TGTGCCAGCAGCTTAGATGCGACAGGGGGCCTCAATGAGCAGTTCTTC | CASSLDATGGLNEQFF
many | TRBJ2-3 | NA | TRBV5-5 | TGTGCCAGCAGCCCAACCAGGGCGCCGGTTAGCACAGATACGCAGTATTTT | CASSPTRAPVSTDTQYF
many | TRBJ1-2 | NA | TRBV27 | TGTGCCAGCAGTCCACAGGGATTCTATGGCTACACCTTC | CASSPQGFYGYTF
NA | TRBJ2-3 | TRBD1 | TRBV12-3/TRBV12-4 | TGTGCCAGCAGTTTTAGGACAGGGGGGGAGGGCCGCGGGGGTACGCAGTATTTT | CASSFRTGGEGRGGTQYF
many | TRBJ2-3 | TRBD2 | TRBV5-1 | TGCGCCAGCAGCCTAAAGACGACTAGCAGCACAGATACGCAGTATTTT | CASSLKTTSSTDTQYF
NA | TRBJ1-2 | NA | TRBV29-1 | TGCAGCGTTGAAAGACCCGGGGGCGGGGGAAATGGCTACACCTTC | CSVERPGGGGNGYTF
NA | TRBJ2-5 | NA | TRBV19 | TGTGCCACTTCCAGACTTAGAGGTTGGGAGACCCAGTACTTC | CATSRLRGWETQYF
few | TRBJ1-4 | NA | TRBV2 | TGTGCCAGCAAACCAGGTGGGGAAAAACTGTTTTTT | CASKPGGEKLFF
many | TRBJ1-1 | NA | TRBV2 | TGTGCCACAGGTCAGGGGATGAACACTGAAGCTTTCTTT | CATGQGMNTEAFF
few | TRBJ1-2 | NA | TRBV27 | TGTGCCAGCACCGAAGGAACTAACTATGGCTACACCTTC | CASTEGTNYGYTF
few | TRBJ1-2 | TRBD1 | TRBV29-1 | TGCAGCGTCGTGCGGACAGGTGGGAACTATGGCTACACCTTC | CSVVRTGGNYGYTF
many | TRBJ1-6 | NA | TRBV11-2 | TGTGCCAGCAGCTTAGCGGCTTCTAGCTCCTATAATTCACCCCTCCACTTT | CASSLAASSSYNSPLHF
many | TRBJ2-3 | NA | TRBV5-8 | TGTGCCAGCAGCTTGGGTATCTGGGATACGCAGTATTTT | CASSLGIWDTQYF
NA | TRBJ2-1 | NA | TRBV5-4 | TGTGCCAGCAGCTCCCTGTATGGGCATGAGCAGTTCTTC | CASSSLYGHEQFF
many | TRBJ2-1 | NA | TRBV11-2 | TGTGCCAGCAGCCCCAACCACTACAATGAGCAGTTCTTC | CASSPNHYNEQFF
many | TRBJ2-1 | TRBD2 | TRBV19 | TGTGCCAGTAGTATCGGACTAGGCTCCTACAATGAGCAGTTCTTC | CASSIGLGSYNEQFF
few | TRBJ2-7 | TRBD2 | TRBV18 | TGTGCCAGCTCACCCTGTTTAGCGGGAGAATGCTACGAGCAGTACTTC | CASSPCLAGECYEQYF
many | TRBJ2-3 | TRBD1 | TRBV5-1 | TGCGCCAGCAGCTTGGCGGGGACAGGGGGTCTCACAGATACGCAGTATTTT | CASSLAGTGGLTDTQYF
few | TRBJ2-3 | TRBD1 | TRBV5-1 | TGCGCCAGCAGCTTATTACAGGGGGCAACAGATACGCAGTATTTT | CASSLLQGATDTQYF
NA | TRBJ1-1 | NA | TRBV6-2/TRBV6-3 | TGTGCCAGCAGTTCCCCCTCTTTGGAAGCTTTCTTT | CASSSPSLEAFF
many | TRBJ2-1 | NA | TRBV7-6 | TGTGCCAGCAGCCCCCCGGGACACCTGGGGGATGAGCAGTTCTTC | CASSPPGHLGDEQFF